The TCR beta chain described here comes from a study of cytomegalovirus exposure and HLA in healthy donors (dated by TCRdb to about 2017). The study in broad terms: The roughly 700 repertoires of the first cohort and the 95 to 150 validation repertoires were produced on the same platform, according to a later analysis. To predict cytomegalovirus infection status, the study brought together high-throughput TCR immunosequencing, statistical association of individual TCRs with disease status, and machine learning. The study aimed to test whether cataloging public T cell receptors could reveal signatures of past pathogen exposure. Along with the roughly 670-subject first cohort, a separate validation cohort of over a hundred different subjects was used. Broader findings and caveats from the paper: A later analysis lacked HLA typing for the validation cohort, so it scored co-occurrence in that cohort across all 110 or so repertoires. A later analysis found that TCRs clustered in the first cohort also tended to co-occur in the 110 or so validation repertoires, with 94% of cluster scores above 0. Most TCR sequences were observed very rarely across donors, whereas some public TCRs were present in many individuals. In both the original and validation cohorts, the classifier was reported to diagnose cytomegalovirus status with high specificity and sensitivity. The authors suggested that the approach could potentially be generalized to other disease states and immunological phenotypes. In the study, 164 TCR beta chains were listed as associated with cytomegalovirus. In vitro tests confirmed that three of the cytomegalovirus-associated TCR beta chains recognize cytomegalovirus antigens.

Libraries were prepared through the immunoSEQ multiplex PCR assay. The published analysis was carried out like this. A statistical classification framework was built for diagnosing cytomegalovirus status from the catalog of TCR beta chain sequences. TCRdb obtained this table from immuneACCESS and retained in-frame rearrangements with V and J assigned. These tables miss some clones; where compared with another copy, unresolved V genes account for less than half of the shortfall, and the remainder is unexplained. V, J and clone size reflect that table, while D and trimming were determined from the DNA. This sample comprises around 160,000 clones, just under 85% of them detected only once. The biggest ten clones account for around 2.4% of the sample. The donors were included in the validation cohort of approximately 130 subjects, a group kept apart from the 666-subject first cohort. CDR1 and CDR2 were assigned from the germline V gene as MNHEY and SVGAGI. The CDR3 numbers 13 residues from cysteine through phenylalanine. The CDR3 DNA has 39 bases and is translated from base 1. Trimmed from V: 6 bases; trimmed from J: 3 bases; junction bases lacking a gene match: 2.

For this clone: Its antigen target is currently unknown. Base qualities are not recorded, but no much larger clone differs from it by a single base.

This TCR derives from a man aged 25-45 years in good health and CMV-seropositive. The chain is encoded by TRBV6-5 joined to TRBJ1-2, and 9 bases in between align with TRBD1. Sequenced: PBMCs. Here the CDR3 is given as CASRRTGDYGYTF. At the DNA level, the sequence is TGTGCCAGCAGGCGGACAGGGGACTATGGCTACACCTTC.